Each of the 23 T cell receptor beta chains below was sequenced from the same sample in a study of blood T cells in healthy people across ages. A second PCR of roughly 7 to 11 cycles used a sample-barcoded 5' primer and a J-beta primer mix. Via MiXCR, TCRdb re-called the 5' RACE reads, giving one row per CDR3 protein. The sample comprises approximately 1.5 million distinct CDR3 sequences, approximately 39% of which are singletons, and approximately 4.1% rests with the top ten. The sequenced sample consisted of blood. The receptors stem from a woman between 18 and 29 years old in good health.

The chain has TRBV9 and TRBJ2-3; D gene unclear. Trimming removed 0 bases from V and 7 bases from J, with 15 bases in between. CDR1 is SGDLS, CDR2 YYNGEE, per germline. This CDR3 region has 15 residues. The chain's CDR3 is CASSVGASNTYTQYF. CDR3 in DNA: TGTGCCAGCAGCGTAGGGGCCTCCAACACCTATACGCAGTATTTT.

The chain joins TRBV28 to TRBJ2-3, with D possibly being TRBD1 (5 bases). Trimming removed 5 bases from V and 6 bases from J, with 12 bases in between. Germline-derived CDR1 and CDR2 are MDHEN and SYDVKM. This CDR3 region has 13 residues. CDR3 nucleotides: TGTGCCAGCAGTGTGGTAAGGGGCGATACGCAGTATTTT. Encoded protein: CASSVVRGDTQYF.

The rearrangement links TRBV7-9 to TRBJ2-3; 10 bases match TRBD2. The CDR3 runs 15 residues. Germline trimming cut 5 bases from V and 2 bases from J; bases unmatched to any gene: 4. Germline CDR1 and CDR2: SEHNR and FQNEAQ (reference sequence). The CDR3 loop reads CASSRTSGFTDTQYF. The CDR3 DNA reads TGTGCCAGCAGCCGGACTAGCGGTTTCACAGATACGCAGTATTTT.

The chain employs TRBV9 and TRBJ2-2; D is ambiguous. Germline V gene sequence: CDR1 SGDLS, CDR2 YYNGEE. The CDR3 sequence is 13 residues long. The germline V and J ends were trimmed by 0 bases and 5 bases, with 5 bases remaining between them. CDR3 in amino acids: CASSVDQTGELFF. The CDR3 DNA reads as TGTGCCAGCAGCGTAGACCAAACCGGGGAGCTGTTTTTT.

This chain joins TRBV28 and TRBJ2-7; D is ambiguous. Trimming left V 3 bases short and J 0 bases short, with 12 bases between. Germline V gene lookup returns CDR1 MDHEN and CDR2 SYDVKM. The CDR3 runs to 15 residues. CDR3 nucleotides: TGTGCCAGCAGTTTCGGTCGCCGCTCCTCCTACGAGCAGTACTTC. It is translated as CASSFGRRSSYEQYF.

The rearrangement joins TRBV5-1 to TRBJ2-3, with 8 positions matching TRBD1. The ends lost 6 bases at V and 3 bases at J; junction bases unmatched: 9. In germline, CDR1 is SGHRS, CDR2 YFSETQ. The CDR3 loop spans 15 amino acids. CDR3 amino acids: CASTFLGDRTDTQYF. CDR3 coding DNA: TGCGCCAGCACCTTTCTGGGGGACAGGACAGATACGCAGTATTTT.

The rearrangement uses TRBV7-6 and TRBJ1-5; weak D call: TRBD1 (5 bases). The CDR3 sequence is 16 residues long. Trimming cost V 0 bases and J 2 bases, with 11 bases left between them. From germline, CDR1 is SGHVS and CDR2 FNYEAQ. Here the CDR3 DNA reads TGTGCCAGCAGCTTAGCGTTGGGGCCTGGCAATCAGCCCCAGCATTTT. Residues: CASSLALGPGNQPQHF.

V and J are TRBV29-1 and TRBJ2-4; D uncertain. CDR3 length: 12 amino acids. Germline V gene data show CDR1 as SQVTM and CDR2 as ANQGSEA. V gave up 5 bases and J gave up 5 bases, with 10 bases separating them. The CDR3 DNA reads TGCAGCGTTTCGGGTTGGGAAAACATTCAGTACTTC. Its protein product is CSVSGWENIQYF.

The rearrangement joins TRBV20-1 to TRBJ1-2, with D perhaps TRBD1 (5 bases). Trimming pared 5 bases from V and 4 bases from J, leaving 11 bases between. Germline V gene data show CDR1 as DFQATT and CDR2 as SNEGSKA (reference sequence). The CDR3 length is 12 residues. In DNA form, the CDR3 reads TGCAGTGCTCCGGCTGGGGGCTATGGCTACACCTTC. Amino acid sequence: CSAPAGGYGYTF.

The chain has TRBV20-1 and TRBJ2-3; D not certain. V lost 2 bases and J lost 8, with 23 bases in between. The CDR3 runs to 16 residues. Germline V gene lookup returns CDR1 DFQATT and CDR2 SNEGSKA (reference sequence). The CDR3 bases are TGCAGTGCTAGAAAGCGACTCCAGTACCCCCGGATTACGCAGTATTTT. Amino acids: CSARKRLQYPRITQYF.

This clonotype was seen more than once but under ten times. The chain has TRBV5-1 and TRBJ2-3; 10 positions agree with TRBD2. J gave up 2 bases and V 5 bases, and 5 bases lay outside the gene matches. Germline V gene sequence: CDR1 SGHRS, CDR2 YFSETQ. This CDR3 region has 15 residues. The CDR3 sequence: CASRRTSGYTDTQYF. DNA for the CDR3: TGCGCCAGCAGGCGGACTAGCGGCTACACAGATACGCAGTATTTT.

This clonotype was counted a few times. The CDR3 loop reads CAISDRGPDYGYTF. The CDR3 DNA is TGTGCCATCAGTGATAGGGGGCCCGACTATGGCTACACCTTC. The chain links TRBV10-3 to TRBJ1-2; 7 nucleotides line up with TRBD1. J was trimmed by 3 bases and V by 3 bases; bases with no gene match: 4. The V gene's germline CDR1 is ENHRY and CDR2 SYGVKD. CDR3 size: 14 residues.

The chain employs TRBV9 and TRBJ1-2, with a weak D call TRBD1 (5 bases). CDR3 length: 15 amino acids. V was cut by 4 bases and J by 8 bases, with 21 bases left in between. Looked up from germline, CDR1 is SGDLS and CDR2 is YYNGEE. CDR3 sequence (DNA): TGTGCCAGCAGCCCACACCTCCGTGGGGCGGAGGGCTACACCTTC. Its protein product is CASSPHLRGAEGYTF.

This clonotype was picked up a small number of times. The CDR3 nucleotides are TGCAGTGCGAGTCGGGTCTCCTACAATGAGCAGTTCTTC. Translated: CSASRVSYNEQFF. The chain couples TRBV20-1 to TRBJ2-1, with no clear D. The CDR3 has 13 amino acids. The germline gives CDR1 DFQATT, CDR2 SNEGSKA (reference sequence). V lost 6 bases and J lost 0, with 9 bases in between.

V and J are TRBV5-1 and TRBJ2-1; the D gene is possibly TRBD2 (5 bases). Trimming removed 0 bases from V and 9 bases from J, with 22 bases in between. Looked up from germline, CDR1 is SGHRS and CDR2 is YFSETQ. The CDR3 has 17 amino acids. Written as DNA, the CDR3 is TGCGCCAGCAGCTTGGGGTCTGACGCTCCGGGGTTCAGTGAGCAGTTCTTC. Protein product: CASSLGSDAPGFSEQFF.

As regards this clonotype: One end of the junction does not line up with germline, which may come from a read error. This sequence joins TRBV7-9 and TRBJ2-3; the D is unclear. CDR3 length: 11 residues. Germline V gene sequence: CDR1 SEHNR, CDR2 FQNEAQ (reference sequence). Here the CDR3 reads CASSFLDMQYF. CDR3 coding DNA: TGTGCCAGCAGCTTTTTAGATATGCAGTATTTT.

This clonotype turned up a few times. This chain connects TRBV7-3 to TRBJ2-3; 9 bases align to TRBD2. The CDR3 length is 14 residues. Looked up from germline, CDR1 is SGHTA and CDR2 is FQGTGA. Trimming at V came to 4 bases and at J to 10 bases, leaving 9 bases not matched to a gene. CDR3 nucleotides: TGTGCCAGCAGCTCCGGGACTAGCCTCCACGCGCAGTATTTT. It translates to CASSSGTSLHAQYF.

This sequence joins TRBV5-1 and TRBJ1-4; 9 bases agree with TRBD1. CDR1 is SGHRS, CDR2 YFSETQ, per germline. Trimming cost V 4 bases and J 3 bases; bases outside gene matches: 4. The CDR3 has 15 residues. The CDR3 region is CASSTGQGANEKLFF. The CDR3 DNA follows: TGCGCCAGCAGCACGGGACAGGGAGCTAATGAAAAACTGTTTTTT.

This clonotype has only a few counts. The chain couples TRBV9 to TRBJ1-4; TRBD1 matches 8 bases. Germline V gene sequence: CDR1 SGDLS, CDR2 YYNGEE. The J segment lost 6 bases and the V segment lost 0 bases, leaving 4 bases of the junction unmatched. The CDR3 has 15 residues. The CDR3 region is CASSVATTGDEKLFF. The CDR3 bases are TGTGCCAGCAGCGTAGCTACGACAGGGGATGAAAAACTGTTTTTT.

The CDR3 region is CASSPQAGKVNDYTF. CDR3 nucleotides: TGTGCCAGCTCACCACAGGCAGGGAAGGTGAATGACTACACCTTC. The V gene is TRBV18, the J gene TRBJ1-2; the D gene is possibly TRBD1 (5 bases). Trimming pared 1 base from V and 10 bases from J, leaving 19 bases between. The CDR3 is made up of 15 amino acids. Germline CDR1 reads KGHSH; CDR2 reads LQKENI.

The chain recombines TRBV20-1 with TRBJ2-1; D uncertain. This CDR3 has 14 amino acids. Trimming took off 5 bases at V and 7 bases at J, with 18 bases between the two ends. Germline CDR1 and CDR2: DFQATT and SNEGSKA (reference sequence). The CDR3: CSAADQTVGNEQFF. The CDR3 nucleotides are TGCAGTGCTGCCGACCAAACCGTGGGGAATGAGCAGTTCTTC.

The J gene is TRBJ2-7, the V gene TRBV29-1, with a possible D match to TRBD2 (6 bases). CDR1 and CDR2 (germline): SQVTM, ANQGSEA. The CDR3 sequence is 12 residues long. V was shortened by 2 bases and J by 5 bases, with 10 bases between the two germline ends. The CDR3 coding sequence is TGCAGCGTTGAAACGCCGGGGGACGAGCAGTACTTC. This sequence encodes CSVETPGDEQYF.

V is TRBV20-1 and J is TRBJ1-1, with D possibly matching TRBD1 (5 bases). This CDR3 region has 14 residues. Between the trimmed V and J ends, which lost 5 bases and 1 base, there was a span of 14 bases. The V gene's germline CDR1 is DFQATT and CDR2 SNEGSKA (reference sequence). CDR3 DNA sequence: TGCAGTGCTCCCAGGGAAAGTGGGAACACTGAAGCTTTCTTT. It yields the protein CSAPRESGNTEAFF.